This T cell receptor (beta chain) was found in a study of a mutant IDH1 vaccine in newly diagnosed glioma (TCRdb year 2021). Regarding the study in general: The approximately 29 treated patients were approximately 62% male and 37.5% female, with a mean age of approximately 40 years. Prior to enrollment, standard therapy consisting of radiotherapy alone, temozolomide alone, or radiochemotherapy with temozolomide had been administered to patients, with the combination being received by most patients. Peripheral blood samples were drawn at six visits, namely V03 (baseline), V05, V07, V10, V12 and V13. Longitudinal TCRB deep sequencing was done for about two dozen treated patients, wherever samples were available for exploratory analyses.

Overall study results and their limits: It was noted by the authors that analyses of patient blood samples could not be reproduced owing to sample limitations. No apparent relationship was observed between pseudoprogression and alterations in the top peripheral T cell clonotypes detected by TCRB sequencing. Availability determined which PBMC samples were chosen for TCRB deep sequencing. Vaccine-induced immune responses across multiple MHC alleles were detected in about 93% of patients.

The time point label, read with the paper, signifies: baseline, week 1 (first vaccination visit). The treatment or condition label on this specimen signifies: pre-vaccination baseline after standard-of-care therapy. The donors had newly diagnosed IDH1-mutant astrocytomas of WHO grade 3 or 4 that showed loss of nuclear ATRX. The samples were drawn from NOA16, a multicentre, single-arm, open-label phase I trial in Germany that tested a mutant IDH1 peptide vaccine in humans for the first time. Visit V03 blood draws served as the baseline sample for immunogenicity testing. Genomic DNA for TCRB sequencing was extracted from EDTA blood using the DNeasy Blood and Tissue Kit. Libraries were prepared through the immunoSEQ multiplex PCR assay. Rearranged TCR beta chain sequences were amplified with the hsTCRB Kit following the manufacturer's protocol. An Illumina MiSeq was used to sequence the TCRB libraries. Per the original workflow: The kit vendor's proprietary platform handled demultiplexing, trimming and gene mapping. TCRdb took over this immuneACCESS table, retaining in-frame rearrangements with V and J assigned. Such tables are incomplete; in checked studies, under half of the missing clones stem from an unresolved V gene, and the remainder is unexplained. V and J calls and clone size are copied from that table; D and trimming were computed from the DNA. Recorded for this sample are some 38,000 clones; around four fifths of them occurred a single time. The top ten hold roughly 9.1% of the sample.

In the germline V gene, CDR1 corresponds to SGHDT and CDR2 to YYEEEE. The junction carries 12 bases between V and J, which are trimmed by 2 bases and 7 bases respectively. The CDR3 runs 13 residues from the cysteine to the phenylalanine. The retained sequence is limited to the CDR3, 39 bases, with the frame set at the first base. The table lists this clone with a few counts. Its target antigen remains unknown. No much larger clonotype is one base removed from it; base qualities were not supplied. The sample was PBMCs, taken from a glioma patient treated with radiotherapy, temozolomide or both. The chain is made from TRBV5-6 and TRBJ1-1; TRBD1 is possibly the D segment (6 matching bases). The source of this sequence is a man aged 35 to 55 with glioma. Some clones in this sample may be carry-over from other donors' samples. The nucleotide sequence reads TGTGCCAGCAGCTTTACAGGGACTAGTGAAGCTTTCTTT. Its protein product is CASSFTGTSEAFF.